The 29 T cell receptor beta chains below all came from one sample that was sequenced in a study of spatial heterogeneity in lung cancer. One entry per CDR3 protein results from TCRdb running MiXCR on the 5' RACE reads. The sample holds about 10,000 distinct CDR3 sequences; approximately 6.3% are singletons and the top ten take roughly 28%. Stated time point: sample taken at primary tumor resection. The sample in question was normal lung tissue next to the tumor, obtained at surgery. These receptors came from a male donor with early-stage non-small cell lung cancer.

This clonotype was seen at least ten times. The V gene is TRBV7-2, the J gene TRBJ2-1; no reliable D call. The V end lost 0 bases, the J end lost 10 bases, and 10 bases lay between the germline ends. Germline values: CDR1 SGHTA, CDR2 FQGNSA. This CDR3 spans 13 amino acids. The CDR3 loop reads CASSLAQSREQFF. For the CDR3, the DNA is TGTGCCAGCAGCTTAGCGCAATCACGGGAGCAGTTCTTC.

This clonotype was observed many times. The CDR3 DNA reads as TGTGCCAGCAGTGAATCTCACAATGAGCAGTTCTTC. Translating gives CASSESHNEQFF. V gene TRBV25-1 combines with J gene TRBJ2-1; D gene ambiguous. Trimming stripped 1 base from V and 5 bases from J, with 3 bases between. Per the germline V gene, CDR1 is MGHDK and CDR2 is SYGVNS. This CDR3 is built from 12 residues.

The sample holds many counts of this clonotype. The chain couples TRBV29-1 to TRBJ2-5, with no clear D. Germline V gene data show CDR1 as SQVTM and CDR2 as ANQGSEA. Between the trimmed V and J ends, which lost 0 bases and 0 bases, there was a span of 8 bases. The CDR3 extends over 14 amino acids. CDR3 in DNA: TGCAGCGTTGAAGAGAGGTTGTACCAAGAGACCCAGTACTTC. Encoded protein: CSVEERLYQETQYF.

This clonotype was seen many times. The J gene is TRBJ1-1, the V gene TRBV7-2; D might be TRBD1 (5 bases). V lost 1 base and J lost 5, with 14 bases in between. The CDR3 is 15 residues long. Germline values: CDR1 SGHTA, CDR2 FQGNSA. The CDR3 nucleotides are TGTGCCAGCAGCTTAGGTTGGCGGGGCCAGACTGAAGCTTTCTTT. It yields the protein CASSLGWRGQTEAFF.

At least ten counts were recorded for this clonotype. J is TRBJ1-1 and V is TRBV6-1; no clear D gene. This CDR3 has 14 residues. CDR1 is MNHNS, CDR2 SASEGT, per germline. Trimming took 0 bases from V and 9 from J, leaving 14 bases between them. CDR3 coding DNA: TGTGCCAGCAGTGAAGCGCTCCGGAGTTTCCAAGCTTTCTTT. It is translated as CASSEALRSFQAFF.

This clonotype was counted at least ten times. The chain joins TRBV27 to TRBJ2-2; weak D call: TRBD2 (6 bases). Germline loops: CDR1 MNHEY, CDR2 SMNVEV (reference sequence). With 2 bases removed from V and 1 base from J, the gap between germline ends came to 11 bases. CDR3 length: 16 amino acids. The CDR3 loop is CASSLVGTLNTGELFF. DNA for the CDR3: TGTGCCAGCAGTTTAGTCGGGACTTTGAACACCGGGGAGCTGTTTTTT.

There are many counts of this clonotype. This chain connects TRBV7-2 to TRBJ2-3; D remains ambiguous. V gave up 4 bases and J gave up 3 bases, with 11 bases separating them. The CDR3 sequence is 14 residues long. The germline CDR1 and CDR2 sequences are SGHTA and FQGNSA. The CDR3 DNA sequence: TGTGCCAGCAGCTCCGGGCCCGAGACAGATACGCAGTATTTT. Amino acid sequence: CASSSGPETDTQYF.

CDR3 in DNA: TGCAGTGCTAGTCCAGGAGCCCGGGGGCAAGAGACCCAGTACTTC. It codes for CSASPGARGQETQYF. The chain uses TRBV20-1 and TRBJ2-5; possibly TRBD2 for D (6 bases). Per the germline V gene, CDR1 is DFQATT and CDR2 is SNEGSKA (reference sequence). V shed 3 bases and J shed 2 bases, with 16 bases lying between them. CDR3 length: 15 residues.

This clonotype was counted only a few times. The V call is TRBV5-4, the J call TRBJ2-2, with a possible D match to TRBD1 (5 bases). The CDR3 runs to 15 residues. V lost 4 bases, J lost 0 bases, and 10 bases lay in between. Germline V gene data show CDR1 as SGHNT and CDR2 as YYREEE (reference sequence). The CDR3 sequence is CASSLDTANTGELFF. DNA of the CDR3: TGTGCCAGCAGCCTGGACACCGCGAACACCGGGGAGCTGTTTTTT.

This clonotype was detected many times. The chain is built from TRBV7-2 and TRBJ2-5; D remains ambiguous. Germline CDR1 SGHTA, CDR2 FQGNSA. V was trimmed by 5 bases and J by 1 base, leaving 11 bases between them. This CDR3 comprises 14 residues. CDR3 residues: CASSLSGPQETQYF. The CDR3 nucleotides are TGTGCCAGCAGCCTTTCCGGGCCCCAAGAGACCCAGTACTTC.

This clonotype was found many times. V and J are TRBV20-1 and TRBJ1-1; D not resolved. Trimming left V 0 bases short and J 0 bases short, with 8 bases between. The germline V gene encodes CDR1 DFQATT and CDR2 SNEGSKA (reference sequence). The CDR3 spans 14 residues. The CDR3 region has the DNA TGCAGTGCTAGAGAGGTACAGATGAACACTGAAGCTTTCTTT. Its translation is CSAREVQMNTEAFF.

This clonotype was seen many times. The genes are TRBV29-1 and TRBJ1-1, with 7 bases fitting TRBD1. Looked up from germline, CDR1 is SQVTM and CDR2 is ANQGSEA. V was clipped by 4 bases and J by 4 bases; unmatched bases: 0. The CDR3 runs to 11 residues. The CDR3 DNA reads TGCAGCGTTGGGGACAGCACTGAAGCTTTCTTT. As protein: CSVGDSTEAFF.

The V and J genes are TRBV6-1 and TRBJ2-7; maybe TRBD1 (6 bases). The CDR3 loop spans 15 amino acids. Trimming left V 5 bases short and J 2 bases short, with 16 bases between. Germline V gene sequence: CDR1 MNHNS, CDR2 SASEGT. The CDR3: CASSSQGKSPYEQYF. DNA for the CDR3: TGTGCCAGCAGTAGTCAGGGGAAATCCCCCTACGAGCAGTACTTC.

This clonotype occurred many times. V gene TRBV7-2 combines with J gene TRBJ2-7; D remains ambiguous. V gave up 1 base and J gave up 5 bases, with 9 bases separating them. In germline, CDR1 is SGHTA, CDR2 FQGNSA. There are 13 residues in the CDR3. Here the CDR3 DNA reads TGTGCCAGCAGCTTAGTCCAGGTGCACGAGCAGTACTTC. It is translated as CASSLVQVHEQYF.

The chain combines TRBV7-9 with TRBJ2-7; TRBD2 agrees at 8 bases. The germline CDR1 and CDR2 sequences are SEHNR and FQNEAQ (reference sequence). Germline trimming cut 1 base from V and 2 bases from J; bases unmatched to any gene: 4. This CDR3 has 15 residues. The CDR3 DNA sequence: TGTGCCAGCAGCTTAGTTAGCGGGAAAACCTACGAGCAGTACTTC. This sequence encodes CASSLVSGKTYEQYF.

This clonotype was recorded many times. The chain uses TRBV5-3 and TRBJ1-3; D is undetermined. TRBV5-3 is flagged as an ORF with uncertain function. The V end was cut by 0 bases, the J end by 8 bases, with 15 bases between. There are 15 residues in the CDR3. CDR3 sequence (DNA): TGTGCCAGAAGCTTGGTCGAGCAGGTCGGACACACCATATATTTT. Protein product: CARSLVEQVGHTIYF.

By share, this clonotype counts as medium-sized. The rearrangement joins TRBV7-9 to TRBJ2-1, with TRBD2 matching 14 bases. From germline, CDR1 is SEHNR and CDR2 FQNEAQ (reference sequence). The CDR3 is 17 residues long. V was clipped by 10 bases and J by 0 bases; unmatched bases: 8. The DNA of the CDR3 is TGTGCCACCACGGGGACTAGCGGGAGAAGCTCCTACAATGAGCAGTTCTTC. Translating it yields CATTGTSGRSSYNEQFF. Using reference TRBV7-9 and TRBJ2-1 for the parts outside the CDR3, the full variable domain is DTGVSQNPRHKITKRGQNVTFRCDPISEHNRLYWYRQTLGQGPEFLTYFQNEAQLEKSRLLSDRFSAERPKGSFSTLEIQRTEQGDSAMYLCATTGTSGRSSYNEQFFGPGTRLTVL.

This clonotype was recorded a few times. The rearrangement links TRBV6-5 to TRBJ2-7, with D possibly TRBD1 on 5 matching bases. Trimming shortened V by 0 bases and J by 2 bases, and 11 bases separated the two germline ends. The CDR3 is 15 residues long. Germline-derived CDR1 and CDR2 are MNHEY and SVGAGI. DNA of the CDR3: TGTGCCAGCAGTTACTCGCAAGCAGGGCCCTACGAGCAGTACTTC. This codes for CASSYSQAGPYEQYF.

This clonotype was recorded at least ten times. This sequence joins TRBV28 and TRBJ1-2; unclear D gene. The V gene lost 2 bases and the J gene lost 1 base, with 5 bases spanning the gap. The CDR3 length is 13 residues. Germline V gene data show CDR1 as MDHEN and CDR2 as SYDVKM. The CDR3 DNA is TGTGCCAGCAGTTTAAGTTATAACTATGGCTACACCTTC. Its translation: CASSLSYNYGYTF.

Many counts were recorded for this clonotype. The J gene is TRBJ2-7, the V gene TRBV5-5; D is undetermined. Trimming took 0 bases from V and 4 from J, leaving 8 bases between them. CDR3 size: 13 residues. Germline V gives CDR1 SGHKS, CDR2 YYEKEE (reference sequence). The CDR3 DNA is TGTGCCAGCAGCTTGGCCACATCGTACGAGCAGTACTTC. This gives the protein CASSLATSYEQYF.

This clonotype was observed at least ten times. The rearrangement uses TRBV12-5 and TRBJ1-1; D unclear. Trimming left V 6 bases short and J 1 base short, with 6 bases between. The germline CDR1 and CDR2 sequences are LGHNT and FRNRAP. This CDR3 has 12 amino acids. In nucleotides, the CDR3 is TGTGCTAGTGGGGGGTCGAACACTGAAGCTTTCTTT. It is translated as CASGGSNTEAFF. Full variable domain (remainder filled in from reference TRBV12-5 and TRBJ1-1): DARVTQTPRHKVTEMGQEVTMRCQPILGHNTVFWYRQTMMQGLELLAYFRNRAPLDDSGMPKDRFSAEMPDATLATLKIQPSEPRDSAVYFCASGGSNTEAFFGQGTRLTVV.

The chain recombines TRBV14 with TRBJ1-1; D might be TRBD1 (5 bases). CDR1 is SGHDN and CDR2 is FVKESK in the germline V gene. The V gene lost 2 bases and the J gene lost 8 bases, with 15 bases spanning the gap. CDR3 length: 14 amino acids. CDR3 sequence: CASSQSRYRKEAFF. CDR3 DNA: TGTGCCAGCAGCCAATCAAGGTACAGGAAAGAAGCTTTCTTT.

This clonotype was detected many times. The chain uses TRBV7-3 and TRBJ2-2, with TRBD1 as a possible D gene (6 bases). Germline V gene data show CDR1 as SGHTA and CDR2 as FQGTGA. The length of the CDR3 is 15 residues. Trimming stripped 5 bases from V and 1 base from J, with 11 bases between. In DNA, the CDR3 is TGTGCCAGCAGCCCTGACAGGCGGAACACCGGGGAGCTGTTTTTT. This sequence encodes CASSPDRRNTGELFF.

This clonotype is judged medium-sized. This chain uses TRBV11-2 with TRBJ2-5, with a tentative D call TRBD2 (5 bases). Per the germline V gene, CDR1 is SGHAT and CDR2 is FQNNGV. V lost 1 base, J lost 3 bases, and 9 bases lay in between. The CDR3 has 14 residues. The CDR3 nucleotides read TGTGCCAGCAGCTTAGTCCCCGGGGAAGAGACCCAGTACTTC. Its protein is CASSLVPGEETQYF.

This clonotype was counted ten times or more. The CDR3 here is CASGAGIGFSAEAFF. As DNA, the CDR3 is TGTGCCAGCGGTGCAGGGATAGGTTTTTCGGCTGAAGCTTTCTTT. The chain is built from TRBV7-9 and TRBJ1-1, with D possibly being TRBD1 (5 bases). CDR3 length: 15 residues. Trimming removed 8 bases from V and 6 bases from J, with 22 bases in between. In germline, CDR1 is SEHNR, CDR2 FQNEAQ (reference sequence).

The CDR3 is CASSFSSLVGYTF. The CDR3 DNA sequence: TGTGCCAGCAGCTTTTCAAGTCTGGTTGGCTACACCTTC. This rearrangement joins TRBV7-9 to TRBJ1-2; D not resolved. Germline assignment: CDR1 SEHNR and CDR2 FQNEAQ (reference sequence). V was shortened by 3 bases and J by 7 bases, with 12 bases between the two germline ends. The CDR3 consists of 13 residues.

The chain joins TRBV10-3 to TRBJ1-2; no firm D call. Trimming left V 2 bases short and J 4 bases short, with 14 bases between. CDR1 and CDR2 from the germline V gene are ENHRY and SYGVKD. The CDR3 is 15 residues long. This CDR3 is CAISEAEVTTYGYTF. Here the CDR3 DNA reads TGTGCCATCAGTGAGGCGGAAGTGACCACCTATGGCTACACCTTC.

This clonotype was observed at least ten times. The rearrangement uses TRBV7-2 and TRBJ2-7; 9 bases are shared with TRBD2. This CDR3 has 15 residues. Germline assignment: CDR1 SGHTA and CDR2 FQGNSA. With 6 bases clipped from V and 2 bases from J, the junction kept 8 bases outside the gene matches. CDR3 sequence (DNA): TGTGCCAGCAGGTACCGACTAGCGGAAACCTACGAGCAGTACTTC. Translation: CASRYRLAETYEQYF.

V and J are TRBV20-1 and TRBJ2-3; tentative D call: TRBD1 (7 bases). V lost 6 bases to trimming and J lost 4 bases, with 14 bases between them. This CDR3 spans 13 amino acids. Looked up from germline, CDR1 is DFQATT and CDR2 is SNEGSKA (reference sequence). The DNA for the CDR3 is TGCAGTGCCTACCAGGGGGGCCCAGATACGCAGTATTTT. This sequence encodes CSAYQGGPDTQYF.